These 30 T cell receptor beta chains share one sample of origin, sequenced in a study of OX40 agonist ivuxolimab in advanced cancers. TCRdb's copy holds only in-frame clones and misses some; the assay was immunoSEQ multiplex PCR. The table lists roughly 56,000 clones, 70% to 80% of them singletons. Sample: CD4+ or CD8+ T cells sorted from blood, taken in a trial of the OX40 agonist ivuxolimab. These receptors originate from an adult with an advanced solid tumor such as melanoma, head and neck, liver or kidney cancer.

The chain links TRBV2 to TRBJ1-5; D might be TRBD1 (5 bases). The V end lost 8 bases, the J end lost 4 bases, and 12 bases lay between the germline ends. This CDR3 comprises 13 residues. Germline V CDR1 and CDR2: SNHLY, FYNNEI. CDR3 bases: TGTGCCAGCCACCAGGGCGTTAATCAGCCCCAGCATTTT. Encoded protein: CASHQGVNQPQHF.

There are a few counts of this clone. V usage is TRBV28 and J usage is TRBJ2-5; D is unresolved. V gave up 4 bases and J gave up 5 bases, with 17 bases separating them. The CDR3 extends over 15 amino acids. Germline V gene sequence: CDR1 MDHEN, CDR2 SYDVKM. The CDR3 is CASSSLAGGGETQYF. The CDR3 DNA follows: TGTGCCAGCAGTTCCCTGGCTGGTGGTGGGGAGACCCAGTACTTC.

The chain links TRBV14 to TRBJ1-1; D is uncertain. The CDR3 extends over 16 amino acids. CDR1 and CDR2 from the germline V gene are SGHDN and FVKESK. Trimming left V 0 bases short and J 1 base short, with 12 bases between. This CDR3 is CASSQDRDRKNTEAFF. The CDR3, as DNA: TGTGCCAGCAGCCAAGATAGAGACCGAAAGAACACTGAAGCTTTCTTT.

V is TRBV4-1 and J is TRBJ2-7, with TRBD1 matching 7 bases. This CDR3 is 15 amino acids long. Germline V gives CDR1 MGHRA, CDR2 YSYEKL. The V segment lost 2 bases and the J segment 1 base; nucleotides outside the gene matches: 5. Here the CDR3 DNA reads TGCGCCAGCAGCCAAAGTAACAGGGGATCCTACGAGCAGTACTTC. Its protein product is CASSQSNRGSYEQYF.

This clone was observed a few times. V and J are TRBV5-1 and TRBJ1-2; D not resolved. V dropped 7 bases and J dropped 4 bases, with 8 bases sitting between them. This CDR3 spans 11 amino acids. Germline lookup yields CDR1 SGHRS and CDR2 YFSETQ. Here the CDR3 DNA reads TGCGCCAGCGCGGGAAGCTATGGCTACACCTTC. Protein sequence: CASAGSYGYTF.

The chain uses TRBV18 and TRBJ1-5; maybe TRBD1 (5 bases). The germline V gene has CDR1 KGHSH and CDR2 LQKENI. The V end was cut by 3 bases, the J end by 2 bases, with 8 bases between. The length of the CDR3 is 14 residues. In DNA form, the CDR3 reads TGTGCCAGCTCACCGGGAGGGGGCAATCAGCCCCAGCATTTT. Amino acid sequence: CASSPGGGNQPQHF.

This clone was counted once. V gene TRBV29-1 combines with J gene TRBJ1-2; possibly TRBD1 for D (5 bases). This CDR3 spans 12 amino acids. Trimming cost V 4 bases and J 4 bases, with 10 bases left between them. Germline values: CDR1 SQVTM, CDR2 ANQGSEA. CDR3 nucleotides: TGCAGCGTTGCGAGGGGTGCCTATGGCTACACCTTC. Its translation is CSVARGAYGYTF. The full variable domain, with the rest looked up from reference TRBV29-1 and TRBJ1-2, is SAVISQKPSRDICQRGTSLTIQCQVDSQVTMMFWYRQQPGQSLTLIATANQGSEATYESGFVIDKFPISRPNLTFSTLTVSNMSPEDSSIYLCSVARGAYGYTFGSGTRLTVV.

The chain is built from TRBV5-1 and TRBJ2-1; TRBD2 matches at 8 bases. Germline trimming cut 4 bases from V and 5 bases from J; bases unmatched to any gene: 11. This CDR3 is 16 amino acids long. Germline-derived CDR1 and CDR2 are SGHRS and YFSETQ. The CDR3 is CASSPAPAGEDNEQFF. The CDR3 DNA follows: TGCGCCAGCAGCCCCGCCCCAGCGGGGGAAGACAATGAGCAGTTCTTC. The variable domain in full, with the rest retrieved from reference TRBV5-1 and TRBJ2-1, is KAGVTQTPRYLIKTRGQQVTLSCSPISGHRSVSWYQQTPGQGLQFLFEYFSETQRNKGNFPGRFSGRQFSNSRSEMNVSTLELGDSALYLCASSPAPAGEDNEQFFGPGTRLTVL.

This chain connects TRBV9 to TRBJ1-4; 9 positions agree with TRBD1. This CDR3 region has 17 residues. CDR1 SGDLS and CDR2 YYNGEE come from the germline V gene. J lost 4 bases, V lost 3 bases, and 10 bases had no gene match. The CDR3 loop reads CASSGTGGGPLNEKLFF. The CDR3 region has the DNA TGTGCCAGCAGCGGAACAGGGGGCGGCCCCCTTAATGAAAAACTGTTTTTT.

The table lists this clone with many counts. J is TRBJ2-7 and V is TRBV7-9, with D possibly TRBD1 on 6 matching bases. Germline CDR1 and CDR2: SEHNR and FQNEAQ (reference sequence). This CDR3 contains 15 residues. V was clipped by 5 bases and J by 2 bases, with 16 bases between them. The CDR3 DNA follows: TGTGCCAGCAGCCCATCCGCGACAGGAACCTACGAGCAGTACTTC. It yields the protein CASSPSATGTYEQYF.

This clone was observed a few times. V gene TRBV18 combines with J gene TRBJ2-1, with 8 bases that match TRBD2. Germline V gene data show CDR1 as KGHSH and CDR2 as LQKENI. J gave up 6 bases and V 3 bases, and 4 bases lay outside the gene matches. The CDR3 consists of 14 residues. CDR3 DNA sequence: TGTGCCAGCTCACCGCGGACTAGCCCCAATGAGCAGTTCTTC. As protein: CASSPRTSPNEQFF. Full variable domain (remainder filled in from reference TRBV18 and TRBJ2-1): NAGVMQNPRHLVRRRGQEARLRCSPMKGHSHVYWYRQLPEEGLKFMVYLQKENIIDESGMPKERFSAEFPKEGPSILRIQQVVRGDSAAYFCASSPRTSPNEQFFGPGTRLTVL.

The V gene is TRBV9, the J gene TRBJ2-3; tentative D call: TRBD2 (6 bases). The CDR3 totals 12 residues. From germline, CDR1 is SGDLS and CDR2 YYNGEE. With 3 bases removed from V and 7 bases from J, the gap between germline ends came to 9 bases. DNA for the CDR3: TGTGCCAGCAGCGCGGGGGAGTATACGCAGTATTTT. Its translation is CASSAGEYTQYF.

The chain is built from TRBV6-6 and TRBJ1-2; TRBD1 is a possible D gene (5 bases). The V end lost 4 bases, the J end lost 4 bases, and 13 bases lay between the germline ends. This CDR3 has 14 amino acids. The V gene's germline CDR1 is MNHNY and CDR2 SVGAGI (reference sequence). CDR3 sequence: CASSFTDSVYGYTF. Written as DNA, the CDR3 is TGTGCCAGCAGTTTCACCGACAGCGTCTATGGCTACACCTTC.

The gene calls are TRBV29-1 and TRBJ1-2; D not certain. The germline gives CDR1 SQVTM, CDR2 ANQGSEA. V was shortened by 4 bases and J by 7 bases, with 16 bases between the two germline ends. The CDR3 length is 13 residues. CDR3 bases: TGCAGCGTTGCCCTGAGGGTGGAAACTGGCTACACCTTC. Amino acid sequence: CSVALRVETGYTF.

The rearrangement uses TRBV6-5 and TRBJ2-7; D is unclear. Germline V gene sequence: CDR1 MNHEY, CDR2 SVGAGI. This CDR3 region has 15 residues. The germline V and J ends were trimmed by 5 bases and 7 bases, with 21 bases remaining between them. In DNA, the CDR3 is TGTGCCAGCAGTGCCGGATACCGACCCCGTAGGGAGCAGTACTTC. The encoded protein is CASSAGYRPRREQYF.

The chain is built from TRBV5-1 and TRBJ2-7; TRBD2 might be the D (5 bases). CDR1 and CDR2 (germline): SGHRS, YFSETQ. This CDR3 has 14 residues. The V and J ends lost 0 bases and 7 bases respectively, with 14 bases between them. CDR3 amino acids: CASSLEGTGVEQYF. The CDR3, as DNA: TGCGCCAGCAGCTTGGAGGGAACCGGGGTTGAGCAGTACTTC.

This clone has just one count. This rearrangement joins TRBV2 to TRBJ2-2; a weak D match, TRBD1 (5 bases). The CDR3 is 13 residues long. Trimming took off 4 bases at V and 8 bases at J, with 11 bases between the two ends. CDR1 and CDR2 (germline): SNHLY, FYNNEI. The chain's CDR3 is CASSVQGTGELFF. The CDR3 DNA follows: TGTGCCAGCAGTGTTCAGGGAACGGGGGAGCTGTTTTTT.

The rearrangement uses TRBV18 and TRBJ1-3; D is undetermined. There are 13 residues in the CDR3. Germline V gene sequence: CDR1 KGHSH, CDR2 LQKENI. Trimming pared 5 bases from V and 4 bases from J, leaving 9 bases between. The CDR3 loop is CASSVEGGNTIYF. The CDR3 region has the DNA TGTGCCAGCTCAGTTGAAGGCGGAAACACCATATATTTT.

V and J are TRBV9 and TRBJ1-1, with D maybe TRBD1 (6 bases). V was shortened by 3 bases and J by 1 base, with 16 bases between the two germline ends. This CDR3 contains 16 residues. Germline V gene lookup returns CDR1 SGDLS and CDR2 YYNGEE. The CDR3 spells CASSGLRRTENTEAFF. The CDR3 DNA is TGTGCCAGCAGCGGTTTAAGAAGGACAGAGAACACTGAAGCTTTCTTT.

This clone was observed once. The chain is built from TRBV10-3 and TRBJ2-1; no definite D call. The CDR3 runs to 12 residues. The V end was cut by 2 bases, the J end by 5 bases, with 4 bases between. CDR1 and CDR2 from the germline V gene are ENHRY and SYGVKD. The CDR3 reads CAISERDNEQFF. CDR3 in DNA: TGTGCCATCAGTGAGCGGGACAATGAGCAGTTCTTC.

This clone occurred once. The rearrangement joins TRBV7-9 to TRBJ1-1, with TRBD1 as a possible D gene (5 bases). V was cut by 8 bases and J by 1 base, with 14 bases left in between. Germline V lookup: CDR1 SEHNR, CDR2 FQNEAQ (reference sequence). The CDR3 totals 14 residues. DNA for the CDR3: TGTGCCAGCTTCCCGGACCAGGGGAACACTGAAGCTTTCTTT. Translated, it gives CASFPDQGNTEAFF. The full variable domain, completed using reference TRBV7-9 and TRBJ1-1, is DTGVSQNPRHKITKRGQNVTFRCDPISEHNRLYWYRQTLGQGPEFLTYFQNEAQLEKSRLLSDRFSAERPKGSFSTLEIQRTEQGDSAMYLCASFPDQGNTEAFFGQGTRLTVV.

This chain links TRBV6-5 with TRBJ1-5; 9 positions agree with TRBD1. This CDR3 comprises 13 residues. With V trimmed by 6 bases and J by 6 bases, 3 bases remained unmatched. The germline gives CDR1 MNHEY, CDR2 SVGAGI. In DNA, the CDR3 is TGTGCCAGCAGGGGACAGGGAGGTCAGCCCCAGCATTTT. This encodes CASRGQGGQPQHF.

The genes are TRBV30 and TRBJ2-5; TRBD1 matches 7 bases. The CDR3 runs 15 residues. Germline CDR1 reads GTSNPN; CDR2 reads SVGIG (reference sequence). V shed 0 bases and J 2 bases; nucleotides not matched to a gene: 6. The DNA of the CDR3 is TGTGCCTGGAGTGTACCCGAGACAGGGCAAGAGACCCAGTACTTC. Encoded protein: CAWSVPETGQETQYF.

V gene TRBV15 combines with J gene TRBJ1-4, with D maybe TRBD1 (6 bases). Deletions cut 5 bases from V and 7 bases from J, with 14 bases between. Germline V gene lookup returns CDR1 LNHNV and CDR2 YYDKDF (reference sequence). This CDR3 comprises 14 residues. In nucleotides, the CDR3 is TGTGCCACCAGCCCTCAGGGGAGAGCTGAAAAACTGTTTTTT. This codes for CATSPQGRAEKLFF. The entire variable domain, with the rest obtained from reference TRBV15 and TRBJ1-4, is as follows: DAMVIQNPRYQVTQFGKPVTLSCSQTLNHNVMYWYQQKSSQAPKLLFHYYDKDFNNEADTPDNFQSRRPNTSFCFLDIRSPGLGDTAMYLCATSPQGRAEKLFFGSGTQLSVL.

The CDR3, as DNA: TGCAGCGTTTCCCCGACAGGGAAATACAATGAGCAGTTCTTC. Protein sequence: CSVSPTGKYNEQFF. The chain recombines TRBV29-1 with TRBJ2-1, with TRBD1 matching over 7 bases. CDR1 is SQVTM, CDR2 ANQGSEA, per germline. Trimming took 5 bases from V and 4 from J; bases not matched to a gene: 8. The CDR3 is 14 residues long.

The chain joins TRBV11-3 to TRBJ2-7; D is possibly TRBD2 (7 bases). The CDR3 contains 14 residues. V was shortened by 4 bases and J by 5 bases, with 15 bases between the two germline ends. Germline assignment: CDR1 SGHNT and CDR2 YENEEA. The CDR3 region has the DNA TGTGCCAGCAGCTCAGCCTCGGGGGGCCACGAGCAGTACTTC. Encoded protein: CASSSASGGHEQYF. Full variable domain (outside the CDR3, taken from reference TRBV11-3 and TRBJ2-7): EAGVVQSPRYKIIEKKQPVAFWCNPISGHNTLYWYLQNLGQGPELLIRYENEEAVDDSQLPKDRFSAERLKGVDSTLKIQPAELGDSAVYLCASSSASGGHEQYFGPGTRLTVT.

The V call is TRBV15, the J call TRBJ1-4; the match to TRBD1 covers 10 bases. CDR3 size: 15 residues. V gave up 3 bases and J gave up 8 bases; unmatched junction bases: 6. The germline gives CDR1 LNHNV, CDR2 YYDKDF (reference sequence). In DNA, the CDR3 is TGTGCCACCAGCAGGCCGACAGGGGGCGAGGAAAAACTGTTTTTT. Amino acid sequence: CATSRPTGGEEKLFF.

The rearrangement uses TRBV7-6 and TRBJ1-6; D ambiguous. The ends were cut back, 1 base at V and 10 bases at J, with 11 bases in the middle. This CDR3 is built from 14 residues. In germline, CDR1 is SGHVS, CDR2 FNYEAQ. The CDR3 is CASSLEVAVSPLHF. CDR3 DNA: TGTGCCAGCAGCTTAGAAGTGGCGGTGTCACCCCTCCACTTT.

This chain links TRBV11-2 with TRBJ2-1, with 9 bases identical to TRBD2. V lost 0 bases to trimming and J lost 4 bases; unmatched junction nucleotides: 10. The CDR3 length is 18 residues. CDR1 and CDR2 from the germline V gene are SGHAT and FQNNGV. CDR3 region: CASSLDRRAAGGYNEQFF. The DNA of the CDR3 is TGTGCCAGCAGCTTAGACCGAAGGGCAGCGGGAGGTTACAATGAGCAGTTCTTC.

The chain employs TRBV25-1 and TRBJ1-5; D may be TRBD1 (6 bases). CDR1 and CDR2 from the germline V gene are MGHDK and SYGVNS. The CDR3 length is 14 residues. Between the trimmed V and J ends, which lost 5 bases and 7 bases, there was a span of 15 bases. In nucleotides, the CDR3 is TGTGCCAGCAGTTCCGGGACAACGTTACAGCCCCAGCATTTT. It specifies CASSSGTTLQPQHF. Drawing the rest from reference TRBV25-1 and TRBJ1-5, the complete variable domain is EADIYQTPRYLVIGTGKKITLECSQTMGHDKMYWYQQDPGMELHLIHYSYGVNSTEKGDLSSESTVSRIRTEHFPLTLESARPSHTSQYLCASSSGTTLQPQHFGDGTRLSIL.